The 26 T cell receptor beta chains in this list originate from one sample, sequenced in a study of blood T cell repertoires in COVID-19. The table came from immunoSEQ multiplex PCR; TCRdb's copy has only in-frame clones and leaves some out. The sample holds about 87,000 clones, around 85% seen once. Sequencing used peripheral blood. These receptor sequences come from a woman aged 80 or over with COVID-19, enrolled during active disease.

The sample holds a few counts of this clone. The V call is TRBV7-3, the J call TRBJ2-3; TRBD1 is a possible D gene (5 bases). CDR3 length: 12 residues. Trimming cost V 5 bases and J 3 bases, with 6 bases left between them. Germline CDR1 reads SGHTA; CDR2 reads FQGTGA. CDR3 DNA: TGTGCCAGCAGCCCAGGGACAGATACGCAGTATTTT. As protein: CASSPGTDTQYF.

V is TRBV30 and J is TRBJ1-2; perhaps TRBD1 as D (5 bases). The CDR3 is 13 amino acids. Germline CDR1 is GTSNPN and CDR2 is SVGIG (reference sequence). Trimming took off 6 bases at V and 4 bases at J, with 15 bases between the two ends. The CDR3, as DNA: TGTGCCTGCCCTGGGGCAGGTTTCTATGGCTACACCTTC. Protein: CACPGAGFYGYTF.

This clone was seen only a few times. This chain uses TRBV2 with TRBJ1-6; D is perhaps TRBD1 (6 bases). Looked up from germline, CDR1 is SNHLY and CDR2 is FYNNEI. The CDR3 contains 13 residues. Deletions cut 6 bases from V and 8 bases from J, with 11 bases between. The CDR3: CASRDSTYSPLHF. CDR3 DNA sequence: TGTGCCAGCAGGGACAGTACCTATTCACCCCTCCACTTT.

This clone was seen only a few times. This sequence joins TRBV30 and TRBJ1-5, with 8 bases lining up with TRBD1. The CDR3 extends over 14 amino acids. CDR1 and CDR2 (germline): GTSNPN, SVGIG (reference sequence). V gave up 5 bases and J gave up 2 bases; unmatched junction bases: 5. DNA for the CDR3: TGTGCCTGGGACCAGGGGGCGCGCAATCAGCCCCAGCATTTT. The encoded protein is CAWDQGARNQPQHF.

The CDR3 loop is CASSGGTPQEQFF. In DNA, the CDR3 is TGTGCCAGCAGCGGGGGGACGCCGCAGGAGCAGTTCTTC. The chain links TRBV7-2 to TRBJ2-1; D is perhaps TRBD2 (6 bases). This CDR3 region has 13 residues. Trimming took off 5 bases at V and 10 bases at J, with 15 bases between the two ends. Germline assignment: CDR1 SGHTA and CDR2 FQGNSA.

The table lists this clone with a count of one. J is TRBJ1-4 and V is TRBV18; D not resolved. V lost 1 base, J lost 0 bases, and 6 bases lay in between. The CDR3 has 15 residues. Germline V lookup: CDR1 KGHSH, CDR2 LQKENI. The CDR3 coding sequence is TGTGCCAGCTCACCACGTCGAGCAACTAATGAAAAACTGTTTTTT. Its protein product is CASSPRRATNEKLFF.

The V call is TRBV11-3, the J call TRBJ2-1; a possible D gene is TRBD2 (6 bases). CDR3 size: 16 residues. The V end lost 5 bases, the J end lost 1 base, and 15 bases lay between the germline ends. CDR1 and CDR2 (germline): SGHNT, YENEEA. CDR3 protein: CASSKSGGSSYNEQFF. In nucleotides, the CDR3 is TGTGCCAGCAGCAAAAGTGGGGGGTCTTCCTACAATGAGCAGTTCTTC.

The V gene is TRBV5-6, the J gene TRBJ2-7; maybe TRBD2 (5 bases). In germline, CDR1 is SGHDT, CDR2 YYEEEE. Trimming took 0 bases from V and 6 from J, leaving 10 bases between them. The CDR3 runs 13 residues. The chain's CDR3 is CASSLEPLVEQYF. The DNA for the CDR3 is TGTGCCAGCAGCTTGGAGCCACTAGTCGAGCAGTACTTC. The entire variable domain, with the rest obtained from reference TRBV5-6 and TRBJ2-7, is as follows: DAGVTQSPTHLIKTRGQQVTLRCSPKSGHDTVSWYQQALGQGPQFIFQYYEEEERQRGNFPDRFSGHQFPNYSSELNVNALLLGDSALYLCASSLEPLVEQYFGPGTRLTVT.

This clone was counted once. The chain recombines TRBV30 with TRBJ1-2; 7 bases are shared with TRBD1. V was pared by 2 bases and J by 5 bases, with 11 bases of the junction left unmatched. The CDR3 runs 15 residues. In germline, CDR1 is GTSNPN, CDR2 SVGIG (reference sequence). CDR3 bases: TGTGCCTGGAGTACCCGGGGACAGTTGCTTTATGGCTACACCTTC. Amino acid sequence: CAWSTRGQLLYGYTF.

Comments on this clone: Other DNA sequences in this specimen translate into the identical CDR3. The V gene is TRBV18, the J gene TRBJ2-7; TRBD1 agrees at 10 bases. CDR1 is KGHSH, CDR2 LQKENI, per germline. CDR3 length: 15 amino acids. Germline trimming cut 3 bases from V and 3 bases from J; bases unmatched to any gene: 5. The CDR3 spells CASSPSGQGFYEQYF. The CDR3 region has the DNA TGTGCCAGCTCACCGTCGGGACAGGGGTTCTACGAGCAGTACTTC. Complete variable domain (other parts from reference TRBV18 and TRBJ2-7): NAGVMQNPRHLVRRRGQEARLRCSPMKGHSHVYWYRQLPEEGLKFMVYLQKENIIDESGMPKERFSAEFPKEGPSILRIQQVVRGDSAAYFCASSPSGQGFYEQYFGPGTRLTVT.

V usage is TRBV25-1 and J usage is TRBJ1-1; D not certain. Per germline, CDR1 MGHDK and CDR2 SYGVNS. The V gene lost 3 bases and the J gene lost 4 bases, with 12 bases spanning the gap. The CDR3 contains 14 residues. The CDR3 sequence is CASSERASGTEAFF. The CDR3 nucleotides read TGTGCCAGCAGTGAGAGGGCATCGGGCACTGAAGCTTTCTTT.

This clone was seen a handful of times. The chain carries TRBV7-2 and TRBJ1-5, with 7 nucleotides matching TRBD1. Germline V gene lookup returns CDR1 SGHTA and CDR2 FQGNSA. Losses at the gene ends were 5 bases for V and 6 bases for J; bases not matched to a gene: 7. The CDR3 spans 14 residues. The CDR3 nucleotides read TGTGCCAGCAGCCCCTACAGGGGCCTTCAGCCCCAGCATTTT. Encoded protein: CASSPYRGLQPQHF.

V gene TRBV29-1 combines with J gene TRBJ2-1; tentatively, D is TRBD1 (6 bases). Germline lookup yields CDR1 SQVTM and CDR2 ANQGSEA. The V and J ends lost 2 bases and 10 bases respectively, with 15 bases between them. The CDR3 has 13 amino acids. CDR3 amino acids: CSVESGGYQEQFF. The CDR3 DNA reads TGCAGCGTTGAATCTGGGGGCTATCAGGAGCAGTTCTTC.

The gene calls are TRBV3-1 (or the pseudogene TRBV3-2) and TRBJ2-7; 9 bases match TRBD1. CDR3 length: 15 amino acids. V shed 1 base, J shed 7 bases, and the junction held 8 bases outside the gene matches. Germline V lookup: CDR1 LGHDT, CDR2 YNNKEL (reference sequence). The CDR3 DNA follows: TGTGCCAGCAGCCAAGGGGACAGGGCCGTCCGAGAGCAGTACTTC. Translation: CASSQGDRAVREQYF.

V gene TRBV18 combines with J gene TRBJ2-1, with 12 nucleotides matching TRBD2. From germline, CDR1 is KGHSH and CDR2 LQKENI. The V gene end was trimmed by 2 bases and the J gene end by 3 bases; junction bases not matched to a gene: 5. This CDR3 spans 17 amino acids. The CDR3 coding sequence is TGTGCCAGCTCACCAACTAAGACTAGCGGGAGCTACAATGAGCAGTTCTTC. It is translated as CASSPTKTSGSYNEQFF.

This chain connects TRBV4-3 to TRBJ2-7, with 11 bases that match TRBD1. Per the germline V gene, CDR1 is LGHNA and CDR2 is YSLEER. J was trimmed by 4 bases and V by 3 bases; bases with no gene match: 5. The CDR3 contains 15 residues. CDR3 in amino acids: CASSHHGQGAYEQYF. CDR3 DNA sequence: TGCGCCAGCAGCCACCATGGACAGGGGGCTTACGAGCAGTACTTC.

This rearrangement joins TRBV5-1 to TRBJ1-3; 7 nucleotides match TRBD1. In germline, CDR1 is SGHRS, CDR2 YFSETQ. The CDR3 runs to 16 residues. Trimming cost V 4 bases and J 1 base; bases outside gene matches: 8. In DNA form, the CDR3 reads TGCGCCAGCAGCACAGAGGGGGCGCTTTCTGGAAACACCATATATTTT. Residues: CASSTEGALSGNTIYF.

The chain recombines TRBV10-3 with TRBJ2-7; 7 positions match TRBD1. J gave up 5 bases and V 7 bases, and 8 bases lay outside the gene matches. Germline CDR1 is ENHRY and CDR2 is SYGVKD. This CDR3 has 13 residues. In DNA form, the CDR3 reads TGTGCCATCAAGGGACAGAATATCGACGAGCAGTACTTC. Translated, it gives CAIKGQNIDEQYF.

The chain recombines TRBV20-1 with TRBJ1-5; TRBD1 is a possible D gene (5 bases). This CDR3 contains 15 residues. V shed 3 bases and J shed 2 bases, with 14 bases lying between them. Germline CDR1 is DFQATT and CDR2 is SNEGSKA (reference sequence). The CDR3 reads CSASVGQGRNQPQHF. The DNA for the CDR3 is TGCAGTGCTAGTGTCGGCCAGGGCCGCAATCAGCCCCAGCATTTT.

This clone was counted only a few times. The chain links TRBV11-2 to TRBJ2-7; no clear D gene. Germline CDR1 is SGHAT and CDR2 is FQNNGV. V was clipped by 4 bases and J by 3 bases, with 4 bases between them. This CDR3 has 11 residues. CDR3 protein: CASSYLYEQYF. CDR3 DNA sequence: TGTGCCAGCAGCTATCTCTACGAGCAGTACTTC.

The chain links TRBV11-2 to TRBJ2-2; maybe TRBD2 (5 bases). Germline V lookup: CDR1 SGHAT, CDR2 FQNNGV. V was shortened by 0 bases and J by 4 bases, with 21 bases between the two germline ends. This CDR3 region has 19 residues. In DNA form, the CDR3 reads TGTGCCAGCAGCTTAGATGTTCTGTTGGGGAGCTCAGGCACCGGGGAGCTGTTTTTT. Its translation: CASSLDVLLGSSGTGELFF.

Worth noting for this clone: This CDR3 is also generated by other DNA sequences in the sample. The rearrangement links TRBV6-5 to TRBJ2-7; 8 bases map to TRBD1. This CDR3 region has 14 residues. V shed 7 bases and J 0 bases; nucleotides not matched to a gene: 5. CDR1 MNHEY and CDR2 SVGAGI come from the germline V gene. CDR3 sequence: CASTPDRASYEQYF. DNA of the CDR3: TGTGCCAGCACCCCGGACAGGGCCTCCTACGAGCAGTACTTC.

Note on this clone: The CDR3 end shows no conserved phenylalanine or tryptophan, and so a read error is likely. The limits of the CDR3 on the DNA are not certain, so only TCRdb's listed CDR3 is given. V and J are TRBV3-1 (or the pseudogene TRBV3-2) and TRBJ2-7; the table's D call, TRBD2, was not checked against the DNA. The CDR3 extends over 16 residues, inclusive of both ends. Germline V gene lookup returns CDR1 LGHDT and CDR2 YNNKEL (reference sequence). This CDR3 is CASSHGPLTSGINGPI.

This rearrangement joins TRBV9 to TRBJ2-1, with unresolved D. Trimming stripped 0 bases from V and 4 bases from J, with 8 bases between. The CDR3 spans 14 residues. Per germline, CDR1 SGDLS and CDR2 YYNGEE. This chain's CDR3 is CASSVGSGYNEQFF. The CDR3 DNA is TGTGCCAGCAGCGTAGGTTCCGGGTACAATGAGCAGTTCTTC.

This sequence joins TRBV11-3 and TRBJ2-1, with 7 bases identical to TRBD1. The CDR3 is 16 residues long. The germline CDR1 and CDR2 sequences are SGHNT and YENEEA. The ends lost 5 bases at V and 0 bases at J; junction bases unmatched: 7. The CDR3 sequence: CASSRTGASSYNEQFF. The CDR3 DNA reads TGTGCCAGCAGCCGAACAGGGGCCAGCTCCTACAATGAGCAGTTCTTC.

The V gene is TRBV28, the J gene TRBJ2-1, with D maybe TRBD1 (5 bases). From germline, CDR1 is MDHEN and CDR2 SYDVKM. The V end was cut by 3 bases, the J end by 5 bases, with 11 bases between. The CDR3 is 14 residues long. CDR3 protein: CASSFWGRDNEQFF. In nucleotides, the CDR3 is TGTGCCAGCAGTTTCTGGGGCCGGGACAATGAGCAGTTCTTC.